This T cell receptor (beta chain) was found in a study of cytomegalovirus exposure and HLA in healthy donors. The study, taken as a whole, reports: The investigators catalogued 164 TCR beta chains as cytomegalovirus-associated.

This clone has more than one count but fewer than ten. Its antigen is still unknown. In the PCR, 60 Vbeta and 13 Jbeta primers were used. Method: immunoSEQ multiplex PCR; TCRdb's copy keeps in-frame clones and lacks some. The data contain roughly 170,000 clones, 65% to 90% of them singletons. The V gene lost 0 bases and the J gene lost 7 bases, with 11 bases spanning the gap. The CDR3 is made up of 14 amino acids. In germline, CDR1 is SGHDT, CDR2 YYEEEE. The receptor was isolated from a girl between 2 and 10 years old in good health and CMV-seropositive. Sequenced sample: PBMCs. This chain connects TRBV5-6 to TRBJ1-5, with TRBD1 as a possible D gene (5 bases). This chain's CDR3 is CASSLGGYRQPQHF. The CDR3 region has the DNA TGTGCCAGCAGCTTGGGGGGCTATCGGCAGCCCCAGCATTTT.